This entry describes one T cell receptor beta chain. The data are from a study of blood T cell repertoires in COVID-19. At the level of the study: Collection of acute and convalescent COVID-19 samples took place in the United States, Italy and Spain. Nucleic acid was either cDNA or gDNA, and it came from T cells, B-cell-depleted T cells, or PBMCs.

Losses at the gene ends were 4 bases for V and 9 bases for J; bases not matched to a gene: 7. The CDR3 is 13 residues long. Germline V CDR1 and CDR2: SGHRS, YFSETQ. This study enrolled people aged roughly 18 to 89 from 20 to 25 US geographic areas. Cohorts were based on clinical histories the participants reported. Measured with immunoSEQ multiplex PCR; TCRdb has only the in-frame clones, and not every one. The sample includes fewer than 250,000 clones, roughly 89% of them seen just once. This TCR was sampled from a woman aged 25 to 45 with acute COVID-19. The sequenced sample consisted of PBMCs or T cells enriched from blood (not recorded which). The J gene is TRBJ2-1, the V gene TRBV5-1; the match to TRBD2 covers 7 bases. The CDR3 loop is CASSLSGGGEQFF. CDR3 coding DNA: TGCGCCAGCAGCCTGTCGGGGGGTGGTGAGCAGTTCTTC.